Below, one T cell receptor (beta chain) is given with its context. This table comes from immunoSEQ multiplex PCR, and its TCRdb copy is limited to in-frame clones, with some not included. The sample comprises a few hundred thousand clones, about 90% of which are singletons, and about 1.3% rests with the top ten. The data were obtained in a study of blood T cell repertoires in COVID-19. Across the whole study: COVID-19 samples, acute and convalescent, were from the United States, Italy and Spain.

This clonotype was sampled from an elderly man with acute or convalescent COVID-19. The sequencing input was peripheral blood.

The CDR3 sequence: CASNPTGGVHEQYF. The CDR3, as DNA: TGTGCCAGCAACCCGACAGGGGGTGTGCACGAGCAGTACTTC. This chain connects TRBV11-2 to TRBJ2-7; 9 bases map to TRBD1. V gave up 7 bases and J gave up 5 bases; unmatched junction bases: 9. This CDR3 contains 14 residues. CDR1 and CDR2 (germline): SGHAT, FQNNGV.